The clone carrying this TCR beta chain was seen only a few times. Antigen specificity is unknown. This sample is drawn from a study of T cell repertoires in cytomegalovirus infection. Study details: The public TCR beta signatures pointed to both CMV infection and matching HLA type.

Overall study findings and caveats: Based on cumulative public TCR beta family frequency, carriers of CMV plus the relevant HLA were identified. The ex vivo response showed dominance by HLA-C-restricted CMV-specific TCR beta clonotypes.

Per germline, CDR1 KGHSH and CDR2 LQKENI. V lost 2 bases to trimming and J lost 4 bases, with 13 bases between them. The CDR3 is 15 residues long. TCRdb independently ran MiXCR on the reads; one entry per CDR3 protein. Among 400,000 or so distinct CDR3 sequences, approximately 33% were seen once, and the ten largest hold approximately 14%. The sample was PBMCs. This TCR was recovered from a human donor in good health (CMV status not recorded). Some clones in this sample may be carry-over from other donors' samples. The rearrangement links TRBV18 to TRBJ2-3; D may be TRBD1 or TRBD2 (6 bases each). The CDR3 sequence: CASSPGRGGSDTQYF. The CDR3 region has the DNA TGTGCCAGCTCACCAGGCAGGGGAGGATCAGATACGCAGTATTTT.